These T cell receptor beta chains were read from a single sample in a study of blood T cell repertoires in COVID-19. The table came from immunoSEQ multiplex PCR; TCRdb's copy has only in-frame clones and leaves some out. The sample lists more than 150,000 clones, 75% to 90% occurring once. Sample: peripheral blood. These receptors were taken from a man in his 70s with active or convalescent COVID-19. Both conserved end residues are part of each CDR3. The order of the fields is J gene, clone size, V gene, D gene, CDR3 DNA, CDR3 protein. A D gene is named only where the DNA matches it firmly. Clone size is not always given. Where it is, it says once, few, many or a class for expanded clones.

TRBJ2-3 once TRBV18 TRBD2 TGTGCCAGCTCCAGGACTAGCGGGGGCCCCGTGGAAGATACGCAGTATTTT CASSRTSGGPVEDTQYF
TRBJ2-7 . TRBV27 . TGTGCCAGCAGTTTACAGGTAGGGGGCTACGAGCAGTACTTC CASSLQVGGYEQYF
TRBJ2-1 . TRBV30 . TGTGCCTGGAGTCAGGGTTATGAGCAGTTCTTC CAWSQGYEQFF
TRBJ1-1 . TRBV6-9 . TGTGCCAGCAGTTATTCACGGTTTACGTGGGAAGCTTTCTTT CASSYSRFTWEAFF
TRBJ2-3 . TRBV27 TRBD2 TGTGCCAGCAGTTTTCGGTTAGCGGGGGGAACTAGCACAGATACGCAGTATTTT CASSFRLAGGTSTDTQYF
TRBJ1-6 once TRBV6-2/TRBV6-3 TRBD1 TGTGCCAGCAGCCGTGCCGGGACAGGGGACTCACCCCTCCACTTT CASSRAGTGDSPLHF
TRBJ2-1 once TRBV30 . TGTGCCTGGAGTGTAAGGGGTTTAGGAAATGAGCAGTTCTTC CAWSVRGLGNEQFF
TRBJ2-3 medium-sized TRBV28 TRBD2 TGTGCCAGCAAAGCGGGAGTTTCAGATACGCAGTATTTT CASKAGVSDTQYF
TRBJ1-5 . TRBV10-2 . TGCGCCAGCAGTGAAGTCGGGGTGCTCGGCAATCAGCCCCAGCATTTT CASSEVGVLGNQPQHF
TRBJ1-3 few TRBV9 . TGTGCCAGCAGCGTTACAGGGAGCTCTGGAAACACCATATATTTT CASSVTGSSGNTIYF
TRBJ2-5 . TRBV10-1 . TGCGCCAGCAGTGCGCACTTCGGTGGCCAAGAGACCCAGTACTTC CASSAHFGGQETQYF
TRBJ2-4 . TRBV5-4 TRBD1 TGTGCCAGCAGCCCTACCGGGACAGGGGAACTAGCCAAAAACATTCAGTACTTC CASSPTGTGELAKNIQYF
TRBJ2-7 . TRBV28 TRBD1 TGTGCCAGCAGTTTCTTCACAGGGGCCTACGAGCAGTACTTC CASSFFTGAYEQYF
TRBJ2-1 . TRBV12-5 . TGTGCTAGTGGCTTAGAACACAATGAGCAGTTCTTC CASGLEHNEQFF
TRBJ1-2 . TRBV5-4 . TGTGCCAGCAGCCTGGAACCAGGGAATGGCTACACCTTC CASSLEPGNGYTF
TRBJ1-5 . TRBV28 . TGTGCCAGCGCCTTCGACAGAAATCAGCCCCAGCATTTT CASAFDRNQPQHF
TRBJ1-2 . TRBV18 . TGTGCCAGCTCACCAGGCCAATCCTATGGCTACACCTTC CASSPGQSYGYTF
TRBJ1-3 . TRBV7-2 . TGTGCCAGCAGTTCCGTCGGGGGGAACACCATATATTTT CASSSVGGNTIYF
TRBJ2-2 . TRBV9 . TGTGCCAGCAGCGTAGAAGCGTACGGCGGGGAGCTGTTTTTT CASSVEAYGGELFF
TRBJ1-2 . TRBV7-8 TRBD1 TGTGCCAGCAGCTTCGCCGACAGGGGGCACTATGGCTACACCTTC CASSFADRGHYGYTF
TRBJ2-7 . TRBV6-6 . TGTGCCAGCAGTAGAACAGGAGACGAGCAGTACTTC CASSRTGDEQYF
TRBJ2-1 . TRBV15 TRBD1 TGTGCCACCAGCAGAGGAGGGACAGGGGGTAATGAGCAGTTCTTC CATSRGGTGGNEQFF
TRBJ1-4 . TRBV28 . TGTGCCAGCAGTCCCATGAACAGAAAATTGGATGAAAAACTGTTTTTT CASSPMNRKLDEKLFF
TRBJ2-7 . TRBV24-1 TRBD1 TGTGCCACCAGACCAGGGGGCAGCGACGAGCAGTACTTC CATRPGGSDEQYF